This T cell receptor beta chain came from a study of low-dose radiotherapy and immunotherapy resistance in tumors. Study-level background: With 1 Gy per fraction every two weeks, Cohort 2 accumulated 13 Gy across 26 weeks.

Specified time point: after trial treatment. Treatment described: LDRT plus nivolumab, ipilimumab, low-dose cyclophosphamide and aspirin (RACIN trial). Donors were dosed with nivolumab and ipilimumab; they also received aspirin, low-dose cyclophosphamide and low-dose radiotherapy. Eligibility criteria specified advanced solid malignancies devoid of tumor-infiltrating lymphocytes. This clonotype has a count of ten or more. This CDR3 region has 13 residues. V lost 2 bases and J lost 3, with 7 bases in between. Germline-derived CDR1 and CDR2 are MNHEY and SVGAGI. Priming of first-strand cDNA relied on TRAV- and TRBV-specific primers (covering alpha and beta chains). PCR amplification of the TCRs was performed with Phusion for 20 PCR cycles, and it relied on a constant-region primer together with a V-primer adapter. Isolated mRNA was amplified by in vitro transcription. TCRdb re-called the reads through MiXCR, storing one row per CDR3 protein. This sample yields about 100,000 distinct CDR3 sequences, of which more than 20% are seen a single time; about 4% belongs to the top ten.

The V gene is TRBV6-5, the J gene TRBJ2-5, with unresolved D. The TCR comes from a male donor with prostate cancer. The sequenced sample was PBMCs, obtained after low-dose radiotherapy plus immunotherapy. The CDR3 spells CASSYRVEETQYF. The CDR3 DNA reads TGTGCCAGCAGTTACAGGGTGGAAGAGACCCAGTACTTC.